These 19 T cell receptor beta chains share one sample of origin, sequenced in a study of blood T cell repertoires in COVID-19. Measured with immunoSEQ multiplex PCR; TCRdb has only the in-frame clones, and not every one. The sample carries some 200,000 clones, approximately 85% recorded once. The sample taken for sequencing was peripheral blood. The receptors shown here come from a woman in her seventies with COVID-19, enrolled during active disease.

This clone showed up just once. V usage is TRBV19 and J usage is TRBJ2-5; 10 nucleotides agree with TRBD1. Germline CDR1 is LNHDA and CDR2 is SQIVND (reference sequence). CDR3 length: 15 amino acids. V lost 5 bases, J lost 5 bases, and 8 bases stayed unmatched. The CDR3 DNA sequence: TGTGCCAGTAGTTCCGACAGGGGGCGTTGGGAGACCCAGTACTTC. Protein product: CASSSDRGRWETQYF.

CDR3 nucleotides: TGTGCCATCAGTGAGAGGGAGAGCTATGGCTACACCTTC. Translating it yields CAISERESYGYTF. V is TRBV10-3 and J is TRBJ1-2; no clear D. This CDR3 spans 13 amino acids. V shed 2 bases and J shed 4 bases, with 8 bases lying between them. CDR1 ENHRY and CDR2 SYGVKD come from the germline V gene.

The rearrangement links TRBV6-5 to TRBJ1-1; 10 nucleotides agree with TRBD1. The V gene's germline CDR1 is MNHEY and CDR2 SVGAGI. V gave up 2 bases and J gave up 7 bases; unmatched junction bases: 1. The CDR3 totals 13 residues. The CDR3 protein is CASSYRDRGEAFF. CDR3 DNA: TGTGCCAGCAGTTACCGGGACAGGGGTGAAGCTTTCTTT.

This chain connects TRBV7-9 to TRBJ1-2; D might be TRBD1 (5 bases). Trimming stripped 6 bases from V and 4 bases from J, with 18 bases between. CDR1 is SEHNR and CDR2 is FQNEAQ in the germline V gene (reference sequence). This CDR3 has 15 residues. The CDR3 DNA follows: TGTGCCAGCAGTTCATCTGGGGGGAGAGGCTATGGCTACACCTTC. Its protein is CASSSSGGRGYGYTF.

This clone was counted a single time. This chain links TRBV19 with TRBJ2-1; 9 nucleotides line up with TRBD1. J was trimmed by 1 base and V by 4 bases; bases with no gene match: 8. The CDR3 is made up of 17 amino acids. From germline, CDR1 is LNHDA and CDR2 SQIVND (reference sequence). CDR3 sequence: CASSRDRARGSYNEQFF. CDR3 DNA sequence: TGTGCCAGTAGTAGGGACAGGGCCCGTGGGTCCTACAATGAGCAGTTCTTC.

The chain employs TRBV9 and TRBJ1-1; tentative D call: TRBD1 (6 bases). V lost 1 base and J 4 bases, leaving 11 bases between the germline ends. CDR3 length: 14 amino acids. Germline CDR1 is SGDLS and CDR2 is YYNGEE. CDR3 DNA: TGTGCCAGCAGCGTACAGGACAGCCCCACTGAAGCTTTCTTT. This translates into CASSVQDSPTEAFF.

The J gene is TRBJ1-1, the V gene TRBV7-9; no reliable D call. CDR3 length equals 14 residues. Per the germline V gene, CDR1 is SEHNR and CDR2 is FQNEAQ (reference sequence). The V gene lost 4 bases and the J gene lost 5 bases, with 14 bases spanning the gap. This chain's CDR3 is CASSSLPMRTEAFF. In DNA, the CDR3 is TGTGCCAGCAGCTCGCTGCCCATGAGGACTGAAGCTTTCTTT. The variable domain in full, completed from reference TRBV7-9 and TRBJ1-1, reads DTGVSQNPRHKITKRGQNVTFRCDPISEHNRLYWYRQTLGQGPEFLTYFQNEAQLEKSRLLSDRFSAERPKGSFSTLEIQRTEQGDSAMYLCASSSLPMRTEAFFGQGTRLTVV.

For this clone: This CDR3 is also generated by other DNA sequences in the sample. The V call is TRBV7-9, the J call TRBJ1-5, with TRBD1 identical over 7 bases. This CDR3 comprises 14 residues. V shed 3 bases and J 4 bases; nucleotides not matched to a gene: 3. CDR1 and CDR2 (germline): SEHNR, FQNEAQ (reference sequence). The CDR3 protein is CASSLGQPNQPQHF. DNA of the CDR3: TGTGCCAGCAGCTTGGGACAGCCGAATCAGCCCCAGCATTTT.

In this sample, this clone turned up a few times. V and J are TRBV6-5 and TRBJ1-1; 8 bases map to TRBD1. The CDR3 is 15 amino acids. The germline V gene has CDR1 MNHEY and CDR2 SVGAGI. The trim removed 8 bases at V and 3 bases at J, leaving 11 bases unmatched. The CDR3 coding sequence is TGTGCCAGCGGCCCTCGGACAGGGTTGGACACTGAAGCTTTCTTT. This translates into CASGPRTGLDTEAFF.

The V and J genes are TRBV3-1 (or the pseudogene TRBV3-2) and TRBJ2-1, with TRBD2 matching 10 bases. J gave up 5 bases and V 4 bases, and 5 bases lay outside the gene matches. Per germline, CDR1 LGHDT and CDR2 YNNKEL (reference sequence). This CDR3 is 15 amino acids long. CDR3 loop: CASSLGTSDHNEQFF. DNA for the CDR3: TGTGCCAGCAGCCTCGGGACTAGCGACCACAATGAGCAGTTCTTC.

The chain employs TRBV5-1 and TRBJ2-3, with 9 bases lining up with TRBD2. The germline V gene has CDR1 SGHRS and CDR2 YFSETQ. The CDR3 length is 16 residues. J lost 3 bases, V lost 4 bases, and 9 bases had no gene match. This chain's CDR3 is CASSEGLARSTDTQYF. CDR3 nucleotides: TGCGCCAGCAGCGAGGGACTAGCAAGGAGTACAGATACGCAGTATTTT.

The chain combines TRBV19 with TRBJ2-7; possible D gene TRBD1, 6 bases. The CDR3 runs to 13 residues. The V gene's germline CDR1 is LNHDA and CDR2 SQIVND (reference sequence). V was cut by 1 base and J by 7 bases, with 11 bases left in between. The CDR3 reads CASSIGQGREQYF. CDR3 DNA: TGTGCCAGTAGTATAGGTCAGGGGCGGGAGCAGTACTTC.

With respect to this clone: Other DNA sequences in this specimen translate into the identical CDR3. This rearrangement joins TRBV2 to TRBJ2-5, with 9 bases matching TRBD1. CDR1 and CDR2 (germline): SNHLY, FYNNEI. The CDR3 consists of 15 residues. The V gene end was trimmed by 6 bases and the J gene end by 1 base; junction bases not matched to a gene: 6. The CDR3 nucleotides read TGTGCCAGCAGCGAGGACAGGGGCTTCCAAGAGACCCAGTACTTC. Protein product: CASSEDRGFQETQYF.

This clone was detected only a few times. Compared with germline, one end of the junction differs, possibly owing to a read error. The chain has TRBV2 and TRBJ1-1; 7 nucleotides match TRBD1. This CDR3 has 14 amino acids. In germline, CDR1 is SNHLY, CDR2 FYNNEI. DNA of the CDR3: TGTGCCAGCATTGAAGGGGGCGCGAGCACTGAAGCTTTCTTT. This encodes CASIEGGASTEAFF.

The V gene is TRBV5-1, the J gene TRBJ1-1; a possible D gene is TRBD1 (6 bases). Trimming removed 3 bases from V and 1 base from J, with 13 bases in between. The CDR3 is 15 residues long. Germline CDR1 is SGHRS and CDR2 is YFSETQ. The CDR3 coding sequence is TGCGCCAGCAGCTCGCACGCGACAGGGAACACTGAAGCTTTCTTT. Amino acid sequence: CASSSHATGNTEAFF.

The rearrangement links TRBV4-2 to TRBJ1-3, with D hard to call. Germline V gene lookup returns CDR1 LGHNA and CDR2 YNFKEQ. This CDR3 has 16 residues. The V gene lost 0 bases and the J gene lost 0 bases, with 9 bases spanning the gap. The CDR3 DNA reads TGTGCCAGCAGCCAAGATGGGCTTAGCTCTGGAAACACCATATATTTT. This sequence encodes CASSQDGLSSGNTIYF.

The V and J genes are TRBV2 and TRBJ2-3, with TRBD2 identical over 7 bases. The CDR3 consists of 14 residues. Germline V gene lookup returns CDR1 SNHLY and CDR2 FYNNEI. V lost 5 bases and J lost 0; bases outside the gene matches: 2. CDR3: CASSRLASTDTQYF. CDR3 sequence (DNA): TGTGCCAGCAGTCGACTAGCTAGCACAGATACGCAGTATTTT.

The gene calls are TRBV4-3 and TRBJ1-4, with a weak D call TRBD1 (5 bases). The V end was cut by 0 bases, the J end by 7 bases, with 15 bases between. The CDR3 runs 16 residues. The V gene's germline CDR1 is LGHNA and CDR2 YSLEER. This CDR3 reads CASSQEGAGGGEKLFF. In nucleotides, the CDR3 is TGCGCCAGCAGCCAAGAAGGGGCGGGAGGAGGTGAAAAACTGTTTTTT.

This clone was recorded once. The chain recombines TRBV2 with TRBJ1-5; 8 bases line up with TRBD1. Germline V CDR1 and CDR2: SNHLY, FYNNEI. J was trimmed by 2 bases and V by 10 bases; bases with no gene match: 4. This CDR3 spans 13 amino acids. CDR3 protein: CATGQGRNQPQHF. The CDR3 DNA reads TGTGCCACCGGACAGGGCCGCAATCAGCCCCAGCATTTT.